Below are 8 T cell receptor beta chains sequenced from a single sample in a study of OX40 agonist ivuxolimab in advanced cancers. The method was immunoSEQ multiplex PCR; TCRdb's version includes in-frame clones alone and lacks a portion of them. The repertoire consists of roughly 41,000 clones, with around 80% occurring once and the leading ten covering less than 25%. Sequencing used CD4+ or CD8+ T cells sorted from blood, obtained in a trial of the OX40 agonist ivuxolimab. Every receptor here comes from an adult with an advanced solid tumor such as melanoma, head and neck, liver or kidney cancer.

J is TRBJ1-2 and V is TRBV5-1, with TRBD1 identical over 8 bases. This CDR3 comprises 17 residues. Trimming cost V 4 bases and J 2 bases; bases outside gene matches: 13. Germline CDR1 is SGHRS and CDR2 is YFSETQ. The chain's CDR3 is CASSQSTGGSFNYGYTF. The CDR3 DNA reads TGCGCCAGCAGCCAGTCTACAGGGGGAAGTTTCAACTATGGCTACACCTTC.

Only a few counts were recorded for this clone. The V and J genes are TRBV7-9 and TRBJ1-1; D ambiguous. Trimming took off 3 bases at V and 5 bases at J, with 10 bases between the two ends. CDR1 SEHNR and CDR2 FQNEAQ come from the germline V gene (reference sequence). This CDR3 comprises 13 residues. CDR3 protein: CASSFGSKTEAFF. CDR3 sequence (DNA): TGTGCCAGCAGCTTCGGTTCCAAAACTGAAGCTTTCTTT.

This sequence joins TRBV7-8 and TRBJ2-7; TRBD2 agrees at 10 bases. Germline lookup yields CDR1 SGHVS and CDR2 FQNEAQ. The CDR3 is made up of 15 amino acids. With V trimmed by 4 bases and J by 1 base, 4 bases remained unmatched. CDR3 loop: CASSSWTSGSYEQYF. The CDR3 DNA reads TGTGCCAGCAGCTCGTGGACTAGCGGTTCCTACGAGCAGTACTTC.

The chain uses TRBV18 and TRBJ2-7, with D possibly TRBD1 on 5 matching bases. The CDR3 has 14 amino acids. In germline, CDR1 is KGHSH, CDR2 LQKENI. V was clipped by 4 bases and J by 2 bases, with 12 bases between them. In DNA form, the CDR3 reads TGTGCCAGCTCACAGACAGAGAACCCCTACGAGCAGTACTTC. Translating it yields CASSQTENPYEQYF.

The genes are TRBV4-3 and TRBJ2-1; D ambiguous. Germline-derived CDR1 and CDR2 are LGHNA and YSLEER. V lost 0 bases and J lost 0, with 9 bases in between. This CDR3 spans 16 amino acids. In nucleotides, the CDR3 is TGCGCCAGCAGCCAAGAGCCGGACCCCTCCTACAATGAGCAGTTCTTC. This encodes CASSQEPDPSYNEQFF.

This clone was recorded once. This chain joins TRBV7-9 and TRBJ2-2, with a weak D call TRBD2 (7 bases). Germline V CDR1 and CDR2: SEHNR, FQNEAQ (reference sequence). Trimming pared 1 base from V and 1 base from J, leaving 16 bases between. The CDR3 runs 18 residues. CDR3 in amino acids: CASSLVGRGTWNTGELFF. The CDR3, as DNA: TGTGCCAGCAGCTTAGTAGGGAGGGGGACCTGGAACACCGGGGAGCTGTTTTTT.

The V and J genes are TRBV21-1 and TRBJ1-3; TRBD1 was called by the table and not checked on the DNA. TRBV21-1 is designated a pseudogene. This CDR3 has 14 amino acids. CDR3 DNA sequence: TGTGCCAGCATCCCCCTGAGGGGGGGAAACACCATATATTTT. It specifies CASIPLRGGNTIYF.

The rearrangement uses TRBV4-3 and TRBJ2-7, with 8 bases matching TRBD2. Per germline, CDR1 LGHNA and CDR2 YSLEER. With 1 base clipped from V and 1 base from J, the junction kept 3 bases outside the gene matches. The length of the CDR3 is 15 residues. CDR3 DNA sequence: TGCGCCAGCAGCCAAGCCACTAGCGGTTCCTACGAGCAGTACTTC. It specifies CASSQATSGSYEQYF.